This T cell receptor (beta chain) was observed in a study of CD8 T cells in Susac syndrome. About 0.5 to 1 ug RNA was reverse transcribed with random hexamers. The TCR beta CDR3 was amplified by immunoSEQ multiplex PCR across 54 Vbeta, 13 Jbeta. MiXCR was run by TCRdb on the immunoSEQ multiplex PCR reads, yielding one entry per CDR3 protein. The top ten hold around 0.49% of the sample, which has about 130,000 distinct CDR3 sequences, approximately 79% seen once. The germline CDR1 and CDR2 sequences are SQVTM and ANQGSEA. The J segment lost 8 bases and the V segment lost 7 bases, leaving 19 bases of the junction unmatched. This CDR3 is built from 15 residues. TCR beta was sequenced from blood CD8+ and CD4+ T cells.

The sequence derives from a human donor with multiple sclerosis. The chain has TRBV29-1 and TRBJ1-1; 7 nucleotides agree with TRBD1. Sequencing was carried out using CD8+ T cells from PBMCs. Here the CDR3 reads CSAPTEDRVSDEAFF. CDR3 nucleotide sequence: TGCAGCGCCCCGACCGAAGACAGGGTTTCCGACGAAGCTTTCTTT.